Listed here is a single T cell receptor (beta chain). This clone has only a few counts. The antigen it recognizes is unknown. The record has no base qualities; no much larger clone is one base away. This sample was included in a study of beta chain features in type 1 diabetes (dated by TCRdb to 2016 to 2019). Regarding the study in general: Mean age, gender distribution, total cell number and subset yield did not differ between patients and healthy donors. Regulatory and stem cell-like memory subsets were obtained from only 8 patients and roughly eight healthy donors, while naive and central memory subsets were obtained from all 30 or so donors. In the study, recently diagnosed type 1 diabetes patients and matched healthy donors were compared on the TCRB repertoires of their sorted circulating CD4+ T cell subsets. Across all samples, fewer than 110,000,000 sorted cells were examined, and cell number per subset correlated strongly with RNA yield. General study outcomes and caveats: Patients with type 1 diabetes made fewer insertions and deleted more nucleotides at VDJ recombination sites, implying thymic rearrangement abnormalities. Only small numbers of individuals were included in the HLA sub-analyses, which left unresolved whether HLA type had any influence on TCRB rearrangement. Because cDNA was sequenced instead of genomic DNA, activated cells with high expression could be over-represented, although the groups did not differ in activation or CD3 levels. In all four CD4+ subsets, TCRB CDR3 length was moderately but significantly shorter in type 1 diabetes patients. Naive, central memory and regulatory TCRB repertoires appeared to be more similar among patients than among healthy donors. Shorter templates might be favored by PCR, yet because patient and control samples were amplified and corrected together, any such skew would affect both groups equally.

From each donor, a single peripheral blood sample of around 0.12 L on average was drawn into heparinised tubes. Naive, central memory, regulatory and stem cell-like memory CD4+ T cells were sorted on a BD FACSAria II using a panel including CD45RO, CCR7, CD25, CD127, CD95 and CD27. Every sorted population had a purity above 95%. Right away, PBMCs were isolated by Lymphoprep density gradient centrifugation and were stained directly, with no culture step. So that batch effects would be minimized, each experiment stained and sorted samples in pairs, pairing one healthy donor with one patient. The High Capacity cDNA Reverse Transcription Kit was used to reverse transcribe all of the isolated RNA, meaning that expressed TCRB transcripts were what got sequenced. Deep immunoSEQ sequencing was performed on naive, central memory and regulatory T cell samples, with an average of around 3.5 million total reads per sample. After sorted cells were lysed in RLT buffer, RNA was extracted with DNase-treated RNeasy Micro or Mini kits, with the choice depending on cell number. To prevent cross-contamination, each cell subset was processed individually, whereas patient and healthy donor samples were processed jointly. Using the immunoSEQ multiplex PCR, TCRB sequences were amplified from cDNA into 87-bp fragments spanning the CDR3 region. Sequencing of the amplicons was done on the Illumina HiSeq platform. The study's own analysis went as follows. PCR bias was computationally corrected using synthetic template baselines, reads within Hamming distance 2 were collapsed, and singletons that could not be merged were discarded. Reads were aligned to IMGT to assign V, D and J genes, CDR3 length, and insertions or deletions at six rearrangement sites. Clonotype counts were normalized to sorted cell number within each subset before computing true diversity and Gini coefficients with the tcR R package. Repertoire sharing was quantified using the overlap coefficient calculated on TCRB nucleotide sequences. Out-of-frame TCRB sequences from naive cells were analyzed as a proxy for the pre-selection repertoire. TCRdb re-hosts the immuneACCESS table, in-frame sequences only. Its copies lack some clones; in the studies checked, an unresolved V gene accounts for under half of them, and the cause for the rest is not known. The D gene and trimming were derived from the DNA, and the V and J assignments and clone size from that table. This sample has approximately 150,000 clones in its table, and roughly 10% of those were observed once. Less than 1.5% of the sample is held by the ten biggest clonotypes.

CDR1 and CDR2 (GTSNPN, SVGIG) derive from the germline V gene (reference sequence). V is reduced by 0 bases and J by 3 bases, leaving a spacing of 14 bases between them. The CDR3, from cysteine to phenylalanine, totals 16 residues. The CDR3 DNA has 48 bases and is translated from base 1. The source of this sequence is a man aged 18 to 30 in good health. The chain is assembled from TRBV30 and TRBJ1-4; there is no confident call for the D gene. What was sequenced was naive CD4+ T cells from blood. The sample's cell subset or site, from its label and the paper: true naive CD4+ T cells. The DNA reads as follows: TGTGCCTGGAGTGTAAGACTCACTGGCGCTAATGAAAAACTGTTTTTT. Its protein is CAWSVRLTGANEKLFF.